The following is a T cell receptor beta chain sequence with its context. In its sample, this clonotype was seen many times. Its recognized antigen is unknown. The sample holds no much larger clone one base away, and base qualities are not on file. Libraries were made using PCR. TCRdb shows the sequencer as NextSeq 500. Bulk TCR libraries were generated as previously described, with the TCR primers listed in Table S5 used. Purification of total RNA was performed with the Qiagen AllPrep DNA/RNA kit. Before analysis, reads from multiple sequencing runs of one library were combined. The original pipeline was this. Reads were retained only if the reads had an exact TCR constant sequence, and the retained reads were trimmed to 150 nt and grouped according to their 12-nt molecular barcodes. Reads in each barcode group were sub-clustered using a 15% Levenshtein threshold, and a quality-weighted consensus sequence was built for each RNA molecule. Non-functional sequences were excluded, and lower-count sequences lying one edit away from another sequence were also excluded. Based on a fit of two negative binomial distributions, barcode sub-clusters having less than 20% of the maximum read count were discarded. TCRdb reprocessing: public reads trimmed at Q25 with fastp, clones called with MiXCR, in-frame beta chains kept. Merged by CDR3 protein, the rows form single entries marked with the most common genes and DNA. Here the V and J calls rest on TCRdb's processing, not on the authors' analysis. The sample table contains tens of thousands of distinct CDR3 sequences; only one count was recorded for approximately 24% of them. Approximately 0.89% of the sample rests with the top ten.

The germline V gene (reference sequence) gives CDR1 as SEHNR and CDR2 as FQNEAQ. From cysteine to phenylalanine, the CDR3 is 16 amino acids long. Only the CDR3 portion is preserved as DNA: 48 bases, with reading frame beginning at the first base. Trimming costs V 1 base and J 2 bases, and their ends lie 9 bases apart. The sample originates from a study of molecular identifiers for immune sequencing clone quantification (dated by TCRdb to about 2018). In the study overall: For a replicate experiment, RNA from around 20,000 or 99,000 naive CD8 T cells was divided into five aliquots, and four of the five aliquots were sequenced. This methods study used CD8 T cells to benchmark TCR RNA copy counting and molecular-identifier clustering-based TCR repertoire sequencing (MIDCIRS).

Libraries of naive CD8 T cells were built from anywhere between roughly 18,000 and 1,000,000 sorted cells, with 10%, 30% or 50% of the purified RNA used. On a BD FACSAria II, naive CD8 T cells were FACS-sorted as CD8+CD4-CCR7+CD45RA+ and collected into RLT Plus buffer. To test detection sensitivity, Jurkat RNA equal to 9 to 10 TCR copies was added to samples of about 20,000-1,100,000 naive CD8 T cells. CD8 T cells were enriched using RosetteSep CD8+ T Cell Enrichment Cocktail and Ficoll-Paque, and the enriched cells then underwent ACK red cell lysis. The full study reports these points: Without barcode sub-clustering, chimeric consensus sequences inflated TCR diversity; chimeras reached as high as 47%. In CMV-specific effector cells, over 99% of molecules were held by clones above 20 RNA copies, whereas under 1% of molecules were held by such clones in naive cells. The naive libraries included spiked-in Jurkat TCR RNA (around 9 copies' worth), and this Jurkat TCR RNA is not part of the donor repertoire. Identical TCR molecules sharing a barcode could cause highly expanded clone sizes to be underestimated. Modeling indicated roughly 3.3 TCR RNA copies recovered per cell, compared with 7.5 to 10 by digital PCR, which implies a capture efficiency of approximately 30%. Even against a background of around 900,000 naive CD8 T cells, spiked-in Jurkat TCR RNA amounting to a single cell's worth was reported to be detectable.

The origin of this receptor is a human donor in good health. Some libraries in this study had Jurkat cell RNA spiked in. Sample: naive CD8+ T cells from blood, with Jurkat cell RNA spiked in. Read against the paper, the sample's cell subset or site label means: FACS-sorted CD8+CD4-CCR7+CD45RA+ naive T cells. The sequence is built from TRBV7-9 and TRBJ2-6; TRBD1 is perhaps the D gene, given 6 matching bases. In nucleotides, the sequence is TGTGCCAGCAGCTTAGTAGGGGGAGCTGGGGCCAACGTCCTGACTTTC. Protein translation: CASSLVGGAGANVLTF. When the CDR3 is completed using the reference TRBV7-9 and TRBJ2-6 genes on either side, the full variable domain is DTGVSQNPRHKITKRGQNVTFRCDPISEHNRLYWYRQTLGQGPEFLTYFQNEAQLEKSRLLSDRFSAERPKGSFSTLEIQRTEQGDSAMYLCASSLVGGAGANVLTFGAGSRLTVL.